This T cell receptor beta chain was identified during a study of T-cell reconstitution after alpha-beta-depleted transplantation in children. Study findings and constraints: The study traced high day-60 TCRbeta diversity in some patients to surviving recipient T cells and thymic progenitors. T-cell counts and diversity at one year following transplant were attributed mainly to newly produced T cells. Reportedly, only several hundred clones from non-depleted graft cells drove alpha-beta T-cell counts at about two months.

Trimming left V 0 bases short and J 7 bases short, with 18 bases between. The germline V gene has CDR1 DFQATT and CDR2 SNEGSKA (reference sequence). This CDR3 is built from 16 residues. Unique molecular identifiers were incorporated when the TCRbeta library was constructed. In TCRdb, the PCR reads were re-called with MiXCR into one record per CDR3 protein. The sample lists around 270,000 distinct CDR3 sequences; 9.5% to 13% were seen once. This clonotype has a count of ten or more. Its antigen is as yet unknown. V and J are TRBV20-1 and TRBJ2-2; a weak D match, TRBD2 (6 bases). The sequence came from a boy younger than two with acute myeloid leukemia, due to receive a stem cell transplant. The material was PBMCs, obtained before TCRalphabeta/CD19-depleted stem cell transplant. CDR3 protein: CSARDERVTANGELFF. In DNA, the CDR3 is TGCAGTGCTAGAGACGAGCGGGTCACCGCGAACGGGGAGCTGTTTTTT.